These 10 T cell receptor beta chains were all obtained from the same sample, sequenced in a study of PD-L1 blockade in urothelial cancer (dated by TCRdb to 2016 to 2017). Library preparation was by the immunoSEQ multiplex PCR assay. The table comes from immuneACCESS by way of TCRdb, which keeps in-frame sequences with V and J called. Part of the clones is missing from these tables; in studies checked, under half for an unresolved V gene and the rest for unknown reasons. The table for this sample lists 70,000 or so clones; about 85% of them were counted only once. About 5.1% of the sample rests with the top ten. The starting material was PBMCs, obtained around atezolizumab (anti-PD-L1) treatment. These receptors all come from a man aged 65 to 85 with urothelial cancer.

This clone was counted a few times. The chain employs TRBV6-1 and TRBJ1-5, with 7 bases matching TRBD1. Per the germline V gene, CDR1 is MNHNS and CDR2 is SASEGT. Trimming cost V 6 bases and J 6 bases; bases outside gene matches: 8. The CDR3 is 14 residues long. The CDR3 sequence: CASREQGMGQPQHF. The CDR3, as DNA: TGTGCCAGCAGGGAACAGGGGATGGGTCAGCCCCAGCATTTT.

This chain connects TRBV15 to TRBJ2-7; the D gene is possibly TRBD1 (6 bases). CDR3 length: 15 residues. V was cut by 4 bases and J by 3 bases, with 16 bases left in between. Germline CDR1 and CDR2: LNHNV and YYDKDF (reference sequence). In DNA, the CDR3 is TGTGCCACCAGCATCCATCAGGGGCCGAGCTACGAGCAGTACTTC. This translates into CATSIHQGPSYEQYF. The whole variable domain, remainder taken from reference TRBV15 and TRBJ2-7, is DAMVIQNPRYQVTQFGKPVTLSCSQTLNHNVMYWYQQKSSQAPKLLFHYYDKDFNNEADTPDNFQSRRPNTSFCFLDIRSPGLGDTAMYLCATSIHQGPSYEQYFGPGTRLTVT.

V is TRBV19 and J is TRBJ2-1, with TRBD1 matching 11 bases. CDR3 size: 14 residues. Per the germline V gene, CDR1 is LNHDA and CDR2 is SQIVND (reference sequence). Trimming at V came to 4 bases and at J to 6 bases, leaving 2 bases not matched to a gene. This CDR3 reads CASSRGQGVNEQFF. The CDR3, as DNA: TGTGCCAGTAGTAGGGGACAGGGGGTCAATGAGCAGTTCTTC.

This clone came up once. The rearrangement uses TRBV7-9 and TRBJ1-4, with a possible D match to TRBD1 (5 bases). V was pared by 5 bases and J by 2 bases, with 18 bases between. CDR3 length: 17 residues. CDR1 is SEHNR, CDR2 FQNEAQ, per germline (reference sequence). CDR3 bases: TGTGCCAGCAGCCCTGCGGGGGGAGGTTTTACTAATGAAAAACTGTTTTTT. Translating it yields CASSPAGGGFTNEKLFF.

The rearrangement links TRBV9 to TRBJ2-3; 10 bases map to TRBD2. Germline values: CDR1 SGDLS, CDR2 YYNGEE. The junction had 7 bases not matched to a gene; V was cut back by 2 bases and J by 4 bases. CDR3 size: 16 residues. CDR3 nucleotide sequence: TGTGCCAGCAGCGTCCTAGCGGGAGCAGGGGCAGATACGCAGTATTTT. It is translated as CASSVLAGAGADTQYF.

The chain combines TRBV2 with TRBJ2-4, with 9 nucleotides matching TRBD2. This CDR3 is built from 15 residues. Unmatched junction bases numbered 8, after V lost 10 bases and J lost 1 base. From germline, CDR1 is SNHLY and CDR2 FYNNEI. CDR3 loop: CATYGREGAKNIQYF. CDR3 bases: TGTGCCACATACGGGCGGGAGGGTGCCAAAAACATTCAGTACTTC. The entire variable domain, with the rest obtained from reference TRBV2 and TRBJ2-4, is as follows: EPEVTQTPSHQVTQMGQEVILRCVPISNHLYFYWYRQILGQKVEFLVSFYNNEISEKSEIFDDQFSVERPDGSNFTLKIRSTKLEDSAMYFCATYGREGAKNIQYFGAGTRLSVL.

The chain couples TRBV19 to TRBJ2-1; 8 nucleotides agree with TRBD1. The CDR3 has 14 amino acids. The V gene end was trimmed by 6 bases and the J gene end by 5 bases; junction bases not matched to a gene: 6. Germline V lookup: CDR1 LNHDA, CDR2 SQIVND (reference sequence). The CDR3: CASSDRGPNNEQFF. In DNA form, the CDR3 reads TGTGCCAGTAGCGACAGGGGCCCTAACAATGAGCAGTTCTTC.

The rearrangement uses TRBV30 and TRBJ2-7; D is undetermined. The length of the CDR3 is 14 residues. Trimming shortened V by 0 bases and J by 1 base, and 10 bases separated the two germline ends. Germline CDR1 is GTSNPN and CDR2 is SVGIG (reference sequence). The CDR3, as DNA: TGTGCCTGGAGTGTACACCGGGTTTCCTACGAGCAGTACTTC. Protein product: CAWSVHRVSYEQYF. The entire variable domain, with the rest obtained from reference TRBV30 and TRBJ2-7, is as follows: SQTIHQWPATLVQPVGSPLSLECTVEGTSNPNLYWYRQAAGRGLQLLFYSVGIGQISSEVPQNLSASRPQDRQFILSSKKLLLSDSGFYLCAWSVHRVSYEQYFGPGTRLTVT.

CDR3: CASSYVRVNSPLHF. CDR3 sequence (DNA): TGTGCCAGCAGTTACGTCCGAGTGAATTCACCCCTCCACTTT. The J gene is TRBJ1-6, the V gene TRBV6-6; D is ambiguous. This CDR3 has 14 amino acids. Germline V gene sequence: CDR1 MNHNY, CDR2 SVGAGI (reference sequence). The V end lost 2 bases, the J end lost 7 bases, and 9 bases lay between the germline ends.

The V call is TRBV9, the J call TRBJ2-4; no definite D call. This CDR3 has 15 residues. Per the germline V gene, CDR1 is SGDLS and CDR2 is YYNGEE. V shed 0 bases and J shed 6 bases, with 13 bases lying between them. The CDR3 region has the DNA TGTGCCAGCAGCGTAGGAACGTTGACTCGAAACATTCAGTACTTC. It translates to CASSVGTLTRNIQYF.